The present entry profiles one T cell receptor (beta chain) with its context. Method: immunoSEQ multiplex PCR; TCRdb's copy keeps in-frame clones and lacks some. Of tens of thousands of clones in the sample, more than 70% are singletons; the top ten hold around 6.6%. V was trimmed by 3 bases and J by 4 bases, leaving 9 bases between them. The CDR3 spans 14 residues. The germline V gene has CDR1 MNHNY and CDR2 SVGAGI (reference sequence). This sample stems from a study of blood T cell repertoires in COVID-19. V is TRBV6-6 and J is TRBJ2-2, with D maybe TRBD1 (6 bases). This receptor was obtained from a human donor in a cohort sampled during active COVID-19. Sequenced: peripheral blood. The CDR3 DNA is TGTGCCAGCAGTTATGGACAGTTCACCGGGGAGCTGTTTTTT. It yields the protein CASSYGQFTGELFF.